These T cell receptor beta chains were read from a single sample in a study of cytomegalovirus exposure and HLA in healthy donors. Some clones are missing from TCRdb's copy, which holds only in-frame ones; the method was immunoSEQ multiplex PCR. The sample has some 200,000 clones; 80% are singletons. The sequenced material came from PBMCs. These receptors were taken from a boy aged 5 to 17 in good health and CMV-seronegative. CDR3s include the opening cysteine and the closing phenylalanine or tryptophan. D genes are given only for firm matches. Only part of the rows carry a size: once, few, many, or a class if the clone is expanded.

length,size,J,V,D,DNA,CDR3
15,.,TRBJ1-6,TRBV6-1,TRBD1,TGTGCCAGCAGACGCGCACAGGGGGGATGGTCACCCCTCCACTTT,CASRRAQGGWSPLHF
18,.,TRBJ1-2,TRBV7-2,TRBD1,TGTGCCAGCAGCTTAGGGGCAGGGGGCGCGAATTTGGTCGGTGGCTACACCTTC,CASSLGAGGANLVGGYTF
16,once,TRBJ1-2,TRBV4-2,TRBD1,TGTGCCAGCAGCCAAAGCCAGGGGGACACTTTATATGGCTACACCTTC,CASSQSQGDTLYGYTF
13,.,TRBJ2-1,TRBV6-4,TRBD2,TGTGCCAGCAGTGACTCGAAGGGCGGGGGGCTGTTCTTC,CASSDSKGGGLFF
15,.,TRBJ1-4,TRBV6-6,.,TGTGCCAGCAGTTACTCGGAAGGGAGATATGAAAAACTGTTTTTT,CASSYSEGRYEKLFF
12,.,TRBJ1-2,TRBV11-2,.,TGTGCCAGCAGCTTAGATCTCGGTGGCTACACCTTC,CASSLDLGGYTF
14,.,TRBJ1-6,TRBV7-9,.,TGTGCCAGCAGCCCAGTGGGGGCGCACTCACCCCTCCACTTT,CASSPVGAHSPLHF
16,.,TRBJ1-1,TRBV19,.,TGTGCCAGTATAAGGGGTCACACCCAGGGGAACACTGAAGCTTTCTTT,CASIRGHTQGNTEAFF
17,.,TRBJ2-3,TRBV7-9,TRBD2,TGTGCCAGCAGCCGCCTCCCCTACGGGGGGGAAACAGATACGCAGTATTTT,CASSRLPYGGETDTQYF
15,.,TRBJ2-1,TRBV28,TRBD2,TGTGCCAGCCGAACTAGCGGGAGCTCCTACAATGAGCAGTTCTTC,CASRTSGSSYNEQFF
16,.,TRBJ2-2,TRBV5-1,.,TGCGCCAGCAGCTCGGAAGGGGGAACGAACACCGGGGAGCTGTTTTTT,CASSSEGGTNTGELFF
16,.,TRBJ1-3,TRBV7-9,TRBD1,TGTGCCAGCAGCCCCCGGGGACAGACAGACGGAAACACCATATATTTT,CASSPRGQTDGNTIYF
18,.,TRBJ2-6,TRBV21-1,.,TGTGCCAGCAGCAACAGGTATGACAGGGGCTCTGGGGCCAACGTCCTGACTTTC,CASSNRYDRGSGANVLTF
14,few,TRBJ2-7,TRBV6-5,TRBD1,TGTGCCAGCAGACCAACCGGGACAGCCTACGAGCAGTACTTC,CASRPTGTAYEQYF
16,.,TRBJ2-3,TRBV9,.,TGTGCCAGCAGCGTAGAGGAGTCGCCCAGCACAGATACGCAGTATTTT,CASSVEESPSTDTQYF
18,.,TRBJ1-2,TRBV30,TRBD1,TGTGCCTGGAACCAAGGACAGGGAAGGACCCTCTTCAACTATGGCTACACCTTC,CAWNQGQGRTLFNYGYTF
15,.,TRBJ1-5,TRBV19,TRBD1,TGTGCCAGTAGCCCGGACAGGGGAGGCAATCAGCCCCAGCATTTT,CASSPDRGGNQPQHF
16,.,TRBJ2-5,TRBV5-1,TRBD2,TGCGCCAGCAGCGGGAGACTAGCGGGGGTGCAAGAGACCCAGTACTTC,CASSGRLAGVQETQYF
15,.,TRBJ2-3,TRBV11-3,.,TGTGCCAGCAGCTCTCGATCTTTCAACTCAGATACGCAGTATTTT,CASSSRSFNSDTQYF
18,.,TRBJ1-2,TRBV11-2,TRBD1,TGTGCCAGCGGATCCGGTTGGACAGGGGGCGGGTCGGACTATGGCTACACCTTC,CASGSGWTGGGSDYGYTF
14,.,TRBJ1-1,TRBV6-5,TRBD1,TGTGCCAGCAGTTACTCCGACAGGGGGACTGAAGCTTTCTTT,CASSYSDRGTEAFF
11,.,TRBJ2-7,TRBV20-1,TRBD2,TGCAGTGCTTCGGGGGGAGGCGAGCAGTACTTC,CSASGGGEQYF
15,.,TRBJ2-3,TRBV2,TRBD2,TGTGCCAGCAGTTCCACTAGCGACGGCACAGATACGCAGTATTTT,CASSSTSDGTDTQYF
14,.,TRBJ2-7,TRBV5-1,.,TGCGCCAGCAGCTTGAGAGGTGAGAGCTACGAGCAGTACTTC,CASSLRGESYEQYF
12,.,TRBJ1-2,TRBV6-5,.,TGTGCCTCCCGGAGGGACTCCTATGGCTACACCTTC,CASRRDSYGYTF
15,once,TRBJ1-2,TRBV5-1,TRBD1,TGCGCCAGCAGACCGACAGGGGGAAGTAACTATGGCTACACCTTC,CASRPTGGSNYGYTF
13,few,TRBJ2-6,TRBV19,.,TGTGCCAGTAGTATACGGGGGGCCAACGTCCTGACTTTC,CASSIRGANVLTF
16,.,TRBJ1-4,TRBV7-9,.,TGTGCCAGCACCCCAAAAACTCAGGGTCATAATGAAAAACTGTTTTTT,CASTPKTQGHNEKLFF
17,few,TRBJ2-7,TRBV4-3,TRBD1,TGCGCCAGCAGCCAGTTTGGGGACAGGCTTAATCCCTACGAGCAGTACTTC,CASSQFGDRLNPYEQYF
15,.,TRBJ2-7,TRBV5-1,TRBD2,TGCGCCAGCAGCGTGACGACTAGCGCGGTATTCGAGCAGTACTTC,CASSVTTSAVFEQYF
13,.,TRBJ2-7,TRBV14,.,TGTGCCAGCAGCCAAGTCAGGGTCGACGAGCAGTACTTC,CASSQVRVDEQYF
14,.,TRBJ1-2,TRBV11-2,.,TGTGCCAGCAGCCTCCAGGATCGTAACTATGGCTACACCTTC,CASSLQDRNYGYTF
14,.,TRBJ2-3,TRBV5-4,TRBD1,TGTGCCAGCAGCCCCACAGGGGCGACAGATACGCAGTATTTT,CASSPTGATDTQYF
13,.,TRBJ2-7,TRBV7-9,.,TGTGCCAGCAGCTTAGTTGGGGCCCTCGAGCAGTACTTC,CASSLVGALEQYF
13,.,TRBJ1-2,TRBV7-2,TRBD1,TGTGCCAGCAGCCTGACAGGGTCGGAGGGCTACACCTTC,CASSLTGSEGYTF
14,.,TRBJ1-1,TRBV27,.,TGTGCCAGCAGTAGGAGTCAGCCAGCCACTGAAGCTTTCTTT,CASSRSQPATEAFF
15,.,TRBJ1-4,TRBV4-2,.,TGTGCCAGCAGCCAAGCGTCGTCAACTAATGAAAAACTGTTTTTT,CASSQASSTNEKLFF
14,.,TRBJ1-2,TRBV6-1,TRBD1,TGTGCCAGCAGTATTGAAGGGACAGTCTATGGCTACACCTTC,CASSIEGTVYGYTF
16,.,TRBJ1-2,TRBV4-2,TRBD1,TGTGCCAGCAGCCAGGTCATGGACAGGGTATCTCGTGGCTACACCTTC,CASSQVMDRVSRGYTF
12,.,TRBJ2-2,TRBV11-3,.,TGTGCCAGCAGCTCCGTAACCGGGGAGCTGTTTTTT,CASSSVTGELFF